Presented here are 11 T cell receptor beta chains from one specimen sequenced in a study of cytomegalovirus exposure and HLA in healthy donors. Use of 60 Vbeta and 13 Jbeta primers characterized the PCR. Assay used: immunoSEQ multiplex PCR; TCRdb lists only in-frame clones, some missing. The top ten hold approximately 11% of the sample, which has roughly 98,000 clones, about 80% seen once. The sample was PBMCs. These receptor sequences come from a man between 18 and 35 years old in good health and CMV-seropositive.

This clone was detected a few times. The V gene is TRBV6-5, the J gene TRBJ1-6; a possible D gene is TRBD1 (5 bases). Per the germline V gene, CDR1 is MNHEY and CDR2 is SVGAGI. V was pared by 7 bases and J by 10 bases, with 20 bases between. This CDR3 is 15 amino acids long. The CDR3 is CASNPSGGARSPLHF. The CDR3 bases are TGTGCCAGCAACCCTTCAGGAGGGGCGAGATCACCCCTCCACTTT.

This chain uses TRBV4-1 with TRBJ1-5, with 7 positions matching TRBD1. CDR3 length: 15 residues. The trim removed 3 bases at V and 4 bases at J, leaving 6 bases unmatched. Germline V gene sequence: CDR1 MGHRA, CDR2 YSYEKL. CDR3 sequence reads: CASSHTDRDNQPQHF. CDR3 nucleotides: TGCGCCAGCAGCCACACCGACAGGGATAATCAGCCCCAGCATTTT.

The V gene is TRBV30, the J gene TRBJ2-2, with D possibly being TRBD1 (7 bases). Germline V gene data show CDR1 as GTSNPN and CDR2 as SVGIG (reference sequence). Trimming shortened V by 0 bases and J by 2 bases, and 13 bases separated the two germline ends. CDR3 length: 16 residues. As DNA, the CDR3 is TGTGCCTGGAGTGTAGGGGGGACAGTTAACACCGGGGAGCTGTTTTTT. Amino acid sequence: CAWSVGGTVNTGELFF. Based on the CDR3 plus reference TRBV30 and TRBJ2-2, the full variable domain is SQTIHQWPATLVQPVGSPLSLECTVEGTSNPNLYWYRQAAGRGLQLLFYSVGIGQISSEVPQNLSASRPQDRQFILSSKKLLLSDSGFYLCAWSVGGTVNTGELFFGEGSRLTVL.

In DNA form, the CDR3 reads TGTGCCAGCAGTTTAAGTGATACCCTACGGGAGCAGTACTTC. Translating gives CASSLSDTLREQYF. J is TRBJ2-7 and V is TRBV27; no definite D call. This CDR3 contains 14 residues. Germline V gives CDR1 MNHEY, CDR2 SMNVEV (reference sequence). V was shortened by 2 bases and J by 7 bases, with 15 bases between the two germline ends.

This chain uses TRBV2 with TRBJ1-2; a possible D gene is TRBD1 (6 bases). With 3 bases removed from V and 7 bases from J, the gap between germline ends came to 12 bases. Germline V gene sequence: CDR1 SNHLY, CDR2 FYNNEI. The length of the CDR3 is 13 residues. CDR3 residues: CASSDRGSLGYTF. The CDR3 nucleotides are TGTGCCAGCAGTGATAGGGGGTCCCTTGGCTACACCTTC.

This clone was detected only a few times. V gene TRBV9 combines with J gene TRBJ2-3, with 12 bases lining up with TRBD1. The CDR3 runs 17 residues. The V gene's germline CDR1 is SGDLS and CDR2 YYNGEE. The ends lost 4 bases at V and 7 bases at J; junction bases unmatched: 13. The CDR3 nucleotides are TGTGCCAGCAGCCCTCGGACCGGGACAGGGGGCGCGCATACGCAGTATTTT. Translating gives CASSPRTGTGGAHTQYF.

V usage is TRBV5-1 and J usage is TRBJ1-5; D is unclear. The V and J ends lost 3 bases and 4 bases respectively, with 8 bases between them. This CDR3 spans 13 amino acids. Germline CDR1 is SGHRS and CDR2 is YFSETQ. The CDR3 bases are TGCGCCAGCAGCTCAGGTCAGAATCAGCCCCAGCATTTT. It is translated as CASSSGQNQPQHF. The variable domain in full, completed from reference TRBV5-1 and TRBJ1-5, reads KAGVTQTPRYLIKTRGQQVTLSCSPISGHRSVSWYQQTPGQGLQFLFEYFSETQRNKGNFPGRFSGRQFSNSRSEMNVSTLELGDSALYLCASSSGQNQPQHFGDGTRLSIL.

The genes are TRBV11-3 and TRBJ2-3, with D maybe TRBD1 (5 bases). V dropped 5 bases and J dropped 6 bases, with 18 bases sitting between them. The CDR3 length is 15 residues. CDR1 SGHNT and CDR2 YENEEA come from the germline V gene. DNA for the CDR3: TGTGCCAGCAGCCCAGAAAGGGGTGGGGATGATACGCAGTATTTT. As protein: CASSPERGGDDTQYF. The full variable domain, its missing parts supplied by reference TRBV11-3 and TRBJ2-3, is EAGVVQSPRYKIIEKKQPVAFWCNPISGHNTLYWYLQNLGQGPELLIRYENEEAVDDSQLPKDRFSAERLKGVDSTLKIQPAELGDSAVYLCASSPERGGDDTQYFGPGTRLTVL.

V usage is TRBV15 and J usage is TRBJ2-1; a possible D gene is TRBD2 (6 bases). This CDR3 spans 12 amino acids. CDR1 is LNHNV and CDR2 is YYDKDF in the germline V gene (reference sequence). Trimming took 5 bases from V and 8 from J, leaving 10 bases between them. As DNA, the CDR3 is TGTGCCACCAGCGGGACGGGGGATGAGCAGTTCTTC. It is translated as CATSGTGDEQFF.

CDR3 bases: TGTGCCAGCAGCTTAGTATCCGCGGGGACTGAAGCTTTCTTT. Residues: CASSLVSAGTEAFF. The J gene is TRBJ1-1, the V gene TRBV7-8; D gene uncertain. Germline V CDR1 and CDR2: SGHVS, FQNEAQ. This CDR3 is 14 amino acids long. V lost 1 base and J lost 5, with 11 bases in between.

The rearrangement uses TRBV28 and TRBJ2-7; 11 bases are shared with TRBD1. The CDR3 has 15 amino acids. Germline lookup yields CDR1 MDHEN and CDR2 SYDVKM. Trimming took 5 bases from V and 3 from J; bases not matched to a gene: 6. The chain's CDR3 is CASSPQGQGGYEQYF. Here the CDR3 DNA reads TGTGCCAGCAGTCCACAGGGACAGGGGGGCTACGAGCAGTACTTC.